Listed below are T cell receptor beta chains from one sample, sequenced in a study of technical replicates of blood from several donors. Only in-frame clones appear in the TCRdb table, and some are missing; sequencing was by immunoSEQ multiplex PCR. The sample lists around 97,000 clones, about 95% occurring once. Sequences were obtained from T cells isolated from PBMCs. These receptors came from a human donor in good health. The CDR3 runs from the conserved cysteine through the conserved F or W. Each record gives: clone size, J gene, D gene, V gene, CDR3 DNA, CDR3 protein. A D gene is named only where the DNA matches it firmly. Clone sizes are given selectively: once, few, many, or a class where the clone is expanded.

clone_size: -; j_call: TRBJ1-5; d_call: -; v_call: TRBV6-1; cdr3_nt: TGTGCCAGCAAAATGACACGACTAGGGCCCCAGCATTTT; cdr3_aa: CASKMTRLGPQHF
clone_size: -; j_call: TRBJ2-1; d_call: TRBD2; v_call: TRBV7-8; cdr3_nt: TGTGCCAGCGGGAGCGGGAGTGGCAATGAGCAGTTCTTC; cdr3_aa: CASGSGSGNEQFF
clone_size: -; j_call: TRBJ2-3; d_call: -; v_call: TRBV4-1; cdr3_nt: TGCGCCAGCAGCCAAGTGCGGAGCACAGATACGCAGTATTTT; cdr3_aa: CASSQVRSTDTQYF
clone_size: -; j_call: TRBJ2-1; d_call: TRBD2; v_call: TRBV6-5; cdr3_nt: TGTGCCAGCAGTTCCGGGGGACTAGCAAGGAATGAGCAGTTCTTC; cdr3_aa: CASSSGGLARNEQFF
clone_size: -; j_call: TRBJ2-3; d_call: -; v_call: TRBV7-3; cdr3_nt: TGTGCCAGCAGCTTAGGAGAAGATACGCAGTATTTT; cdr3_aa: CASSLGEDTQYF
clone_size: once; j_call: TRBJ2-7; d_call: TRBD2; v_call: TRBV20-1; cdr3_nt: TGCAGGCCCTCAACGGGGGGCGAGCAGTACTTC; cdr3_aa: CRPSTGGEQYF
clone_size: -; j_call: TRBJ1-1; d_call: TRBD1; v_call: TRBV18; cdr3_nt: TGTGCCAGCTCATATATAGGACAGGCCACTGAAGCTTTCTTT; cdr3_aa: CASSYIGQATEAFF
clone_size: -; j_call: TRBJ2-1; d_call: TRBD2; v_call: TRBV11-1; cdr3_nt: TGTGCCAGCAGTCACATTAGCGGGAGGGAGAATGAGCAGTTCTTC; cdr3_aa: CASSHISGRENEQFF
clone_size: -; j_call: TRBJ2-7; d_call: -; v_call: TRBV6-1; cdr3_nt: TGTGCCAGCAGTGAGGCAGGGGGAGGATACGAGCAGTACTTC; cdr3_aa: CASSEAGGGYEQYF
clone_size: -; j_call: TRBJ2-2; d_call: -; v_call: TRBV27; cdr3_nt: TGTGCCAGCAGACAGCTCATGACAGGGAACACCGGGGAGCTGTTTTTT; cdr3_aa: CASRQLMTGNTGELFF
clone_size: once; j_call: TRBJ2-6; d_call: -; v_call: TRBV19; cdr3_nt: TGTGCCAGTGCCTATTTTGGTGGGGCCAACGTCCTGACTTTC; cdr3_aa: CASAYFGGANVLTF
clone_size: -; j_call: TRBJ2-2; d_call: -; v_call: TRBV5-1; cdr3_nt: TGCGCCAGCAGGTCCCGGAACACCGGGGAGCTGTTTTTT; cdr3_aa: CASRSRNTGELFF
clone_size: -; j_call: TRBJ1-2; d_call: TRBD1; v_call: TRBV10-3; cdr3_nt: TGTGCCATCACCGACTCGGACAGGGAAGCGAGTATCTATGGCTACACCTTC; cdr3_aa: CAITDSDREASIYGYTF
clone_size: -; j_call: TRBJ2-7; d_call: TRBD2; v_call: TRBV7-3; cdr3_nt: TGTGCCAGCAGCTCCTCCGGGACTAGCGGGAGAGTGGGCGAGCAGTACTTC; cdr3_aa: CASSSSGTSGRVGEQYF
clone_size: once; j_call: TRBJ2-7; d_call: TRBD1; v_call: TRBV11-2; cdr3_nt: TGTGCCAGCAGCGTAGACAGGGCTTCCTACGAGCAGTACTTC; cdr3_aa: CASSVDRASYEQYF
clone_size: -; j_call: TRBJ2-1; d_call: -; v_call: TRBV28; cdr3_nt: TGTGCCAGCAGTTTCCCGAGGACCCTCGGGGTGACCGATGAGCAGTTCTTC; cdr3_aa: CASSFPRTLGVTDEQFF
clone_size: once; j_call: TRBJ1-2; d_call: TRBD1; v_call: TRBV7-9; cdr3_nt: TGTGCCAGCAGCCGTGGACAGGGGGCGCTTGGCTACACCTTC; cdr3_aa: CASSRGQGALGYTF
clone_size: -; j_call: TRBJ2-7; d_call: TRBD1; v_call: TRBV11-3; cdr3_nt: TGTGCCAGCGCCTTTCTAGGGACAGGGTCCTACGAGCAGTACTTC; cdr3_aa: CASAFLGTGSYEQYF
clone_size: -; j_call: TRBJ2-1; d_call: TRBD2; v_call: TRBV4-3; cdr3_nt: TGCGCCAGCAGCCCTCTCTTCCTAGCGGGCATCTACAATGAGCAGTTCTTC; cdr3_aa: CASSPLFLAGIYNEQFF
clone_size: -; j_call: TRBJ2-3; d_call: TRBD2; v_call: TRBV20-1; cdr3_nt: TGCAGTGTTGCGGGAGGGGTGCAGTATTTT; cdr3_aa: CSVAGGVQYF
clone_size: -; j_call: TRBJ2-7; d_call: -; v_call: TRBV4-3; cdr3_nt: TGCGCCAGCAGCCAAGAAGGAGGAGATTGGTCCTACGAGCAGTACTTC; cdr3_aa: CASSQEGGDWSYEQYF
clone_size: -; j_call: TRBJ2-3; d_call: TRBD2; v_call: TRBV11-3; cdr3_nt: TGTGCCAGCGGACTTGGGACTAGCGGGGTAGACACAGATACGCAGTATTTT; cdr3_aa: CASGLGTSGVDTDTQYF
clone_size: -; j_call: TRBJ1-1; d_call: -; v_call: TRBV28; cdr3_nt: TGTGCCAGCAGTTGGACAATGGGGACTGAAGCTTTCTTT; cdr3_aa: CASSWTMGTEAFF
clone_size: -; j_call: TRBJ2-5; d_call: -; v_call: TRBV18; cdr3_nt: TGTGCCAGCTCACCCGCAAACCCGCTTGGCGACTCAGCTGGGTCCCAGTACTTC; cdr3_aa: CASSPANPLGDSAGSQYF
clone_size: -; j_call: TRBJ1-3; d_call: -; v_call: TRBV10-3; cdr3_nt: TGTGCCATCAGTCCGGGAACTGGAAACACCATATATTTT; cdr3_aa: CAISPGTGNTIYF
clone_size: -; j_call: TRBJ1-5; d_call: -; v_call: TRBV19; cdr3_nt: TGTGCCAGTAACTTTCTAGATCAGCCCCAGCATTTT; cdr3_aa: CASNFLDQPQHF
clone_size: -; j_call: TRBJ2-7; d_call: -; v_call: TRBV4-3; cdr3_nt: TGCGCCAGCAGCAAGGTAATGGGGCAGTCCTACGAGCAGTACTTC; cdr3_aa: CASSKVMGQSYEQYF
clone_size: -; j_call: TRBJ2-1; d_call: TRBD2; v_call: TRBV5-3; cdr3_nt: TGTGCCAGAAGCTTGAGGCTGACTAGCGGGAGAAGGAAATCCTACAATGAGCAGTTCTTC; cdr3_aa: CARSLRLTSGRRKSYNEQFF
clone_size: -; j_call: TRBJ2-3; d_call: -; v_call: TRBV25-1; cdr3_nt: TGTGCCAGCGGCCTCCAGGCTAGCACAGATACGCAGTATTTT; cdr3_aa: CASGLQASTDTQYF
clone_size: -; j_call: TRBJ1-5; d_call: -; v_call: TRBV30; cdr3_nt: TGTGCCTGGACCACCGGGGATCGTCAGCCCCAGCATTTT; cdr3_aa: CAWTTGDRQPQHF
clone_size: once; j_call: TRBJ1-5; d_call: -; v_call: TRBV19; cdr3_nt: TGTGCCAGTAGTAACGTAGGGGCAGGACAGCCCCAGCATTTT; cdr3_aa: CASSNVGAGQPQHF
clone_size: -; j_call: TRBJ2-3; d_call: TRBD2; v_call: TRBV7-2; cdr3_nt: TGTGCCAGCAGCTTTTCGGGGGGTTTCAACACAGATACGCAGTATTTT; cdr3_aa: CASSFSGGFNTDTQYF
clone_size: once; j_call: TRBJ2-7; d_call: -; v_call: TRBV5-4; cdr3_nt: TGTGCCAGCAGCTTGCAGGGCCTCGAGCAGTACTTC; cdr3_aa: CASSLQGLEQYF
clone_size: -; j_call: TRBJ2-7; d_call: -; v_call: TRBV13; cdr3_nt: TGTGCCAGCAGTTTTACCGGGAGCGAGCAGTACTTC; cdr3_aa: CASSFTGSEQYF
clone_size: -; j_call: TRBJ1-4; d_call: -; v_call: TRBV7-8; cdr3_nt: TGTGCCAGCAGCAGAAGCAGGATTGCAACTAATGAAAAACTGTTTTTT; cdr3_aa: CASSRSRIATNEKLFF
clone_size: -; j_call: TRBJ2-5; d_call: -; v_call: TRBV29-1; cdr3_nt: TGCAGCGTTGATCTAGTAAGCTTGGTAGGAGAGACCCAGTACTTC; cdr3_aa: CSVDLVSLVGETQYF
clone_size: -; j_call: TRBJ2-7; d_call: -; v_call: TRBV23-1; cdr3_nt: TGCGCCAGCAGTCCTATTACACGTGAAGCGCGATACTCCTACGAGCAGTACTTC; cdr3_aa: CASSPITREARYSYEQYF
clone_size: -; j_call: TRBJ2-7; d_call: TRBD1; v_call: TRBV6-1; cdr3_nt: TGTGCCAGCAGTGTAGGTCAGGGGGAACTCGAGCAGTACTTC; cdr3_aa: CASSVGQGELEQYF
clone_size: -; j_call: TRBJ2-5; d_call: TRBD2; v_call: TRBV9; cdr3_nt: TGTGCCAGCAGCACCTCGGGACTAGCGGACCTTGCGACCCAGTACTTC; cdr3_aa: CASSTSGLADLATQYF
clone_size: few; j_call: TRBJ2-1; d_call: -; v_call: TRBV10-3; cdr3_nt: TGTGCCATCATGCGGAGCAATGAGCAGTTCTTC; cdr3_aa: CAIMRSNEQFF
clone_size: -; j_call: TRBJ2-7; d_call: -; v_call: TRBV7-8; cdr3_nt: TGTGCCAGCAGCTTAGCGCTTCCGGCCTACGAGCAGTACTTC; cdr3_aa: CASSLALPAYEQYF
clone_size: few; j_call: TRBJ2-1; d_call: TRBD2; v_call: TRBV10-3; cdr3_nt: TGTGCCATCAGTACGCAGCGGGAGGGTCACTACAATGAGCAGTTCTTC; cdr3_aa: CAISTQREGHYNEQFF
clone_size: -; j_call: TRBJ2-3; d_call: TRBD1; v_call: TRBV5-4; cdr3_nt: TGTGCCAGCAGGGACAGGGGAACGGTGGCAGATACGCAGTATTTT; cdr3_aa: CASRDRGTVADTQYF
clone_size: -; j_call: TRBJ2-5; d_call: -; v_call: TRBV7-9; cdr3_nt: TGTGCCAGCAGCTTAGGACTTACGGAGGGAGAGACCCAGTACTTC; cdr3_aa: CASSLGLTEGETQYF
clone_size: -; j_call: TRBJ2-5; d_call: TRBD1; v_call: TRBV28; cdr3_nt: TGTGCCAGCAGCACAGGGGCAAGAGAGACCCAGTACTTC; cdr3_aa: CASSTGARETQYF
clone_size: -; j_call: TRBJ1-2; d_call: -; v_call: TRBV5-1; cdr3_nt: TGCGCCAGCAGCCTCCGACAGGAAGGCGGCTACACCTTC; cdr3_aa: CASSLRQEGGYTF
clone_size: -; j_call: TRBJ2-3; d_call: -; v_call: TRBV7-3; cdr3_nt: TGTGCCAGCAGCTTAAAAGCGCATACAGATACGCAGTATTTT; cdr3_aa: CASSLKAHTDTQYF
clone_size: -; j_call: TRBJ2-7; d_call: TRBD2; v_call: TRBV19; cdr3_nt: TGTGCCAGTAGTCCACCGACCCTAGCGGACTCCTACGAGCAGTACTTC; cdr3_aa: CASSPPTLADSYEQYF
clone_size: few; j_call: TRBJ2-7; d_call: TRBD1; v_call: TRBV19; cdr3_nt: TGTGCCAGTAGTCTCCTGGGACAGGCCTACGAGCAGTACTTC; cdr3_aa: CASSLLGQAYEQYF
clone_size: -; j_call: TRBJ1-2; d_call: TRBD1; v_call: TRBV7-3; cdr3_nt: TGTGCCAGCAGCTTACTTTCAGGGGGCATAGATGGCTACACCTTC; cdr3_aa: CASSLLSGGIDGYTF
clone_size: -; j_call: TRBJ2-3; d_call: TRBD2; v_call: TRBV27; cdr3_nt: TGTGCCAGCAGGGGGCTAGCGGGATTGATATCAGATACGCAGTATTTT; cdr3_aa: CASRGLAGLISDTQYF
clone_size: -; j_call: TRBJ2-2; d_call: TRBD2; v_call: TRBV5-6; cdr3_nt: TGTGCCAGCAGCTTGCCTAGCGGCACCGGGGAGCTGTTTTTT; cdr3_aa: CASSLPSGTGELFF
clone_size: -; j_call: TRBJ2-7; d_call: -; v_call: TRBV4-3; cdr3_nt: TGCGCCAGCAGCCAAGTCGCAGGTAAAAACGAGCAGTACTTC; cdr3_aa: CASSQVAGKNEQYF
clone_size: -; j_call: TRBJ2-5; d_call: TRBD1; v_call: TRBV7-9; cdr3_nt: TGTGCCAGCAGCTTGGATATGGACAGGGGGGAAGAGACCCAGTACTTC; cdr3_aa: CASSLDMDRGEETQYF